Following are 2 T cell receptor beta chains from one sample sequenced in a study of technical replicates of blood from a few donors. This table comes from immunoSEQ multiplex PCR, and its TCRdb copy is limited to in-frame clones, with some not included. The sample has over 90,000 clones, around 96% seen once. The specimen sequenced was T cells isolated from PBMCs. These receptors all stem from a human donor in good health.

CDR3 amino acids: CASSLGYSGSYEQYF. Written as DNA, the CDR3 is TGCGCCAGCAGCTTGGGTTATAGCGGCTCCTACGAGCAGTACTTC. The J gene is TRBJ2-7, the V gene TRBV5-1, with a weak D call TRBD2 (6 bases). From germline, CDR1 is SGHRS and CDR2 YFSETQ. The CDR3 sequence is 15 residues long. The ends were cut back, 0 bases at V and 0 bases at J, with 10 bases in the middle. Drawing the rest from reference TRBV5-1 and TRBJ2-7, the complete variable domain is KAGVTQTPRYLIKTRGQQVTLSCSPISGHRSVSWYQQTPGQGLQFLFEYFSETQRNKGNFPGRFSGRQFSNSRSEMNVSTLELGDSALYLCASSLGYSGSYEQYFGPGTRLTVT.

This chain connects TRBV28 to TRBJ1-1; 7 positions match TRBD1. The CDR3 is 17 residues long. Germline CDR1 reads MDHEN; CDR2 reads SYDVKM. V gave up 7 bases and J gave up 3 bases; unmatched junction bases: 17. The CDR3 spells CASTPLGGQRTYTEAFF. For the CDR3, the DNA is TGTGCCAGCACCCCACTGGGGGGACAGAGGACTTACACTGAAGCTTTCTTT.